Listed below are T cell receptor beta chains from one sample, sequenced in a study of OX40 agonist ivuxolimab in advanced cancers. Assay used: immunoSEQ multiplex PCR; TCRdb lists only in-frame clones, some missing. Counted here are about 140,000 clones, 75% to 95% occurring once; the ten biggest clones make up 0.95% to 1.4%. The material was CD4+ or CD8+ T cells sorted from blood, obtained in a trial of the OX40 agonist ivuxolimab. Receptors originate from an adult with an advanced solid tumor such as melanoma, head and neck, liver or kidney cancer. Each CDR3 is given with its conserved first and last residue. Each record gives: V gene, J gene, D gene, clone size, CDR3 protein, CDR3 DNA. A D gene is named only where the DNA matches it firmly. Size is omitted from some rows. Given values are once, few, many or a class for expanded clones.

>TRBV6-5|TRBJ2-3|TRBD2|NA
CASIPVAGEGGTQYF
TGTGCCAGCATCCCCGTAGCGGGAGAGGGGGGTACGCAGTATTTT
>TRBV29-1|TRBJ2-7|NA|once
CSVGRGSYEQYF
TGCAGCGTTGGTCGGGGTTCCTACGAGCAGTACTTC
>TRBV19|TRBJ2-2|NA|NA
CARGVRGCPNTGELFF
TGTGCCAGAGGGGTTAGGGGGTGCCCGAACACCGGGGAGCTGTTTTTT
>TRBV6-7|TRBJ1-2|NA|NA
CASTDPRRDNYGYTF
TGTGCCAGCACCGACCCCCGACGGGACAACTATGGCTACACCTTC
>TRBV15|TRBJ2-5|TRBD2|NA
CATAGGLETQYF
TGTGCCACCGCGGGAGGTTTGGAGACCCAGTACTTC
>TRBV28|TRBJ1-1|TRBD1|NA
CASSLLTGGLSTEAFF
TGTGCCAGCAGTCTCCTGACAGGGGGTCTGAGCACTGAAGCTTTCTTT
>TRBV14|TRBJ1-1|NA|NA
CASKGQLNTEAFF
TGTGCCAGTAAAGGACAGTTGAACACTGAAGCTTTCTTT
>TRBV19|TRBJ1-4|NA|NA
CASSSLALAPNEKLFF
TGTGCCAGTAGCTCCTTGGCGTTAGCCCCTAATGAAAAACTGTTTTTT
>TRBV6-6|TRBJ2-1|TRBD2|NA
CASSGPGLAGFYEQFF
TGTGCCAGCAGTGGGCCGGGACTAGCGGGATTCTATGAGCAGTTCTTC
>TRBV7-9|TRBJ2-1|TRBD2|once
CASSLGLAGGATNEQFF
TGTGCCAGCAGCCTTGGACTAGCGGGAGGGGCTACCAATGAGCAGTTCTTC
>TRBV5-4|TRBJ1-4|TRBD1|NA
CASSQGQNEKLFF
TGTGCCAGCAGCCAGGGACAGAATGAAAAACTGTTTTTT
>TRBV29-1|TRBJ1-1|NA|NA
CSVREGATEAFF
TGCAGCGTTCGAGAGGGAGCCACTGAAGCTTTCTTT
>TRBV4-2|TRBJ2-1|TRBD2|few
CASSPRGAGGKDEQFF
TGTGCCAGCAGCCCCAGGGGCGCGGGAGGAAAAGATGAGCAGTTCTTC
>TRBV7-3|TRBJ1-2|TRBD1|few
CASSSPGQDYHGYTF
TGTGCCAGCAGCTCGCCAGGACAGGACTATCATGGCTACACCTTC
>TRBV19|TRBJ2-1|NA|NA
CASSGTSYNEQFF
TGTGCCAGTAGCGGGACTTCCTACAATGAGCAGTTCTTC
>TRBV5-4|TRBJ2-4|TRBD1|NA
CASSSGLTGATKNIQYF
TGTGCCAGCAGCTCGGGCCTGACAGGGGCTACCAAAAACATTCAGTACTTC
>TRBV11-3|TRBJ1-2|NA|NA
CASSLQVWDGYTF
TGTGCCAGCAGCCTACAGGTTTGGGATGGCTACACCTTC
>TRBV7-2|TRBJ1-1|NA|NA
CASSLRRSLNTEAFF
TGTGCCAGCAGCTTACGACGTAGCTTGAACACTGAAGCTTTCTTT
>TRBV5-1|TRBJ2-3|NA|NA
CASSLVGAPTDTQYF
TGCGCCAGCAGCTTGGTAGGGGCCCCCACAGATACGCAGTATTTT
>TRBV18|TRBJ2-1|TRBD1|NA
CASSPPGTGYNEQFF
TGTGCCAGCTCACCACCCGGGACAGGATACAATGAGCAGTTCTTC
>TRBV7-9|TRBJ2-2|TRBD2|NA
CASSVSGLATNTGELFF
TGTGCCAGCAGCGTTTCGGGACTAGCAACGAACACCGGGGAGCTGTTTTTT
>TRBV5-1|TRBJ1-2|NA|NA
CASSADQANYGYTF
TGCGCCAGCAGCGCGGACCAGGCGAACTATGGCTACACCTTC
>TRBV5-4|TRBJ2-3|NA|NA
CASSPPSTDTQYF
TGTGCCAGCAGCCCTCCGTCCACAGATACGCAGTATTTT
>TRBV28|TRBJ1-2|NA|NA
CASSLVGLLEDGYTF
TGTGCCAGCAGTTTAGTGGGGCTCTTAGAGGATGGCTACACCTTC
>TRBV28|TRBJ1-5|NA|NA
CASSVSEGISGQPQHF
TGTGCCAGCAGCGTATCGGAGGGGATCTCGGGGCAGCCCCAGCATTTT
>TRBV9|TRBJ1-1|NA|NA
CASSVGVGVPNTEAFF
TGTGCCAGCAGCGTAGGGGTTGGGGTACCGAACACTGAAGCTTTCTTT
>TRBV5-4|TRBJ2-5|TRBD1|NA
CASSLGTGGIKETQYF
TGTGCCAGCAGCTTGGGGACAGGGGGAATCAAGGAGACCCAGTACTTC
>TRBV7-6|TRBJ2-7|TRBD2|NA
CASSFGGSYEQYF
TGTGCCAGCAGCTTCGGGGGGTCCTACGAGCAGTACTTC